What follows is one T cell receptor (beta chain) and its context. Clones were read by immunoSEQ multiplex PCR, and TCRdb kept only the in-frame ones, dropping some. The sample holds about 25,000 clones, 85% to 90% seen once. The data derive from a study of blood T cell repertoires in COVID-19. The wider study: Spain, Italy and the United States supplied samples that represented acute and convalescent COVID-19. T cells, B-cell-depleted T cells, or PBMCs provided the cDNA or gDNA that served as material.

Germline V gene lookup returns CDR1 MNHEY and CDR2 SVGAGI. The ends were cut back, 4 bases at V and 8 bases at J, with 12 bases in the middle. The CDR3 totals 14 residues. The sequence came from a woman over 75 with acute or convalescent COVID-19. Sample: peripheral blood. This chain connects TRBV6-5 to TRBJ1-6; D unclear. CDR3: CASSFGREDSPLHF. CDR3 in DNA: TGTGCCAGCAGTTTTGGGAGGGAGGATTCACCCCTCCACTTT.